This TCR beta chain was captured in a study of blood T cell repertoires in COVID-19. Study summary: There were acute and convalescent COVID-19 samples, and they came from the United States, Italy and Spain. The cDNA or gDNA used as material had been derived from T cells, B-cell-depleted T cells, or PBMCs.

Germline V lookup: CDR1 SGHDN, CDR2 FVKESK. V shed 6 bases and J shed 1 base, with 9 bases lying between them. The CDR3 is made up of 14 amino acids. The authors' processing: Quantification of nucleated cells was approximated via reference gene primer amplification. Produced via immunoSEQ multiplex PCR; TCRdb's table is partial and in-frame only. That table gives V, J and clone size, and the DNA gave D and trimming. The sample holds approximately 50,000 clones, approximately 88% seen once. This clonotype originated in a human donor in a cohort sampled during active COVID-19. The sample was peripheral blood. The J gene is TRBJ2-2, the V gene TRBV14, with a weak D call TRBD2 (5 bases). The CDR3 DNA follows: TGTGCCAGCAGTCCGGGGAGGAACACCGGGGAGCTGTTTTTT. Amino acid sequence: CASSPGRNTGELFF.